A single T cell receptor beta chain is shown here with its context. This entry comes from a study of blood T cell repertoires in COVID-19. On the study more broadly: Samples representing acute and convalescent COVID-19 were sourced from the United States, Italy and Spain.

Authors' data handling: Amplification of reference gene primers was used by the study to estimate nucleated cell counts. Using immunoSEQ multiplex PCR, the repertoire was profiled, and TCRdb retains in-frame clones only, with some absent. V, J and clone size were drawn from that table, and D and trimming were deduced from the DNA. The table includes more than 95,000 clones, around 86% detected once. CDR1 SGHNT and CDR2 YENEEA come from the germline V gene. The CDR3 covers 20 residues. Trimming took 4 bases from V and 2 from J, leaving 30 bases between them. This clonotype was obtained from a human donor in a cohort sampled during active COVID-19. Input material: peripheral blood. The rearrangement uses TRBV11-3 and TRBJ2-7, with a tentative D call TRBD2 (6 bases). The CDR3: CASSSPDRGTQRRTTYEQYF. The CDR3 nucleotides read TGTGCCAGCAGCTCCCCCGACCGCGGGACGCAGCGTCGTACCACCTACGAGCAGTACTTC.